Shown below are 2 T cell receptor beta chains from a single sample sequenced in a study of blood T cell repertoires in COVID-19. Some clones are missing from TCRdb's copy, which holds only in-frame ones; the method was immunoSEQ multiplex PCR. The sample has roughly 250,000 clones, around 81% seen once. What was sequenced was peripheral blood. The receptor source for this set is a woman aged 55-70 years with active or convalescent COVID-19.

Notes on this clone: The junction and the germline gene differ at one end; a read error may be behind it. The chain uses TRBV18 and TRBJ2-7; 8 nucleotides agree with TRBD1. Germline V lookup: CDR1 KGHSH, CDR2 LQKENI. This CDR3 is built from 17 residues. CDR3 in amino acids: CASSPRALTGGAYEQYF. CDR3 coding DNA: TGTGCCAGCTCTCCACGGGCCCTAACAGGGGGTGCCTACGAGCAGTACTTC. The full variable domain, completed using reference TRBV18 and TRBJ2-7, is NAGVMQNPRHLVRRRGQEARLRCSPMKGHSHVYWYRQLPEEGLKFMVYLQKENIIDESGMPKERFSAEFPKEGPSILRIQQVVRGDSAAYFCASSPRALTGGAYEQYFGPGTRLTVT.

Sample share makes this clone medium-sized. This sequence joins TRBV19 and TRBJ1-5; D call uncertain. The CDR3 length is 15 residues. Germline V CDR1 and CDR2: LNHDA, SQIVND (reference sequence). V lost 6 bases and J lost 2, with 14 bases in between. The CDR3 here is CASSPQKTGNQPQHF. In nucleotides, the CDR3 is TGTGCCAGTAGCCCCCAAAAGACTGGCAATCAGCCCCAGCATTTT.